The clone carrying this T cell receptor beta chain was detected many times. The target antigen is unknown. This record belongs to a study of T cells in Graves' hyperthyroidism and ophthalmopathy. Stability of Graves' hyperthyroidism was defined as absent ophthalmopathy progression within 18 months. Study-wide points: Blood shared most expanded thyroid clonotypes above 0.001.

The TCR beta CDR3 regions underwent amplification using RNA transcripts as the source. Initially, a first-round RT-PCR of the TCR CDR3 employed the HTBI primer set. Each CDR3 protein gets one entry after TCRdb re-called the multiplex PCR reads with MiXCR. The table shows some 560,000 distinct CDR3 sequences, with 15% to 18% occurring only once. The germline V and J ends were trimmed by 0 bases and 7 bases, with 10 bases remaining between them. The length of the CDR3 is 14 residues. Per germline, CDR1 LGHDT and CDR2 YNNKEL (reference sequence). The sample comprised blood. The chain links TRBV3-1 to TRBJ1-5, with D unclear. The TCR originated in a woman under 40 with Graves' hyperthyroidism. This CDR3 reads CASSQDLRGQPQHF. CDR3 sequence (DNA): TGTGCCAGCAGCCAAGACCTCCGGGGACAGCCCCAGCATTTT.